Below, 7 T cell receptor beta chains from the same sample are listed, as sequenced in a study of blood T cell repertoires in COVID-19. The repertoire was sequenced with immunoSEQ multiplex PCR; TCRdb's copy has only in-frame clones and lacks some. The sample has fewer than 250,000 clones; around 87% are singletons. Sequenced: peripheral blood. The receptors come from a man aged 55-75 years with acute or convalescent COVID-19.

The chain employs TRBV29-1 and TRBJ1-5; possible D gene TRBD1, 6 bases. Trimming stripped 4 bases from V and 2 bases from J, with 12 bases between. CDR1 is SQVTM and CDR2 is ANQGSEA in the germline V gene. The CDR3 is 14 amino acids. CDR3 sequence (DNA): TGCAGCGTTGTTGTGGGGGCTGGCAATCAGCCCCAGCATTTT. Amino acids: CSVVVGAGNQPQHF.

The rearrangement links TRBV5-8 to TRBJ2-5; possibly TRBD1 for D (6 bases). Looked up from germline, CDR1 is SGHTS and CDR2 is YDEGEE. This CDR3 contains 16 residues. V lost 2 bases, J lost 4 bases, and 18 bases lay in between. This chain's CDR3 is CASSFHEGQGLETQYF. The CDR3 DNA sequence: TGTGCCAGCAGCTTCCATGAGGGGCAGGGGCTAGAGACCCAGTACTTC. The whole variable domain, remainder taken from reference TRBV5-8 and TRBJ2-5, is EAGVTQSPTHLIKTRGQQATLRCSPISGHTSVYWYQQALGLGLQFLLWYDEGEERNRGNFPPRFSGRQFPNYSSELNVNALELEDSALYLCASSFHEGQGLETQYFGPGTRLLVL.

This clone is a singleton in its sample. The V gene is TRBV6-6, the J gene TRBJ1-2, with 9 bases that match TRBD1. The germline V gene has CDR1 MNHNY and CDR2 SVGAGI (reference sequence). V shed 6 bases and J 2 bases; nucleotides not matched to a gene: 4. The CDR3 extends over 14 amino acids. The CDR3 sequence is CASRWTGVNYGYTF. In DNA, the CDR3 is TGTGCCAGCAGGTGGACAGGGGTGAACTATGGCTACACCTTC.

CDR3: CASSLDISDEQYF. CDR3 sequence (DNA): TGTGCCAGCAGTTTGGACATTTCCGACGAGCAGTACTTC. The rearrangement joins TRBV12-3 or TRBV12-4 to TRBJ2-7; D perhaps matches TRBD1 (5 bases). The CDR3 contains 13 residues. The V and J ends lost 3 bases and 5 bases respectively, with 11 bases between them.

The rearrangement joins TRBV7-8 to TRBJ1-1; 7 nucleotides match TRBD1. This CDR3 comprises 16 residues. V shed 5 bases, J shed 0 bases, and the junction held 9 bases outside the gene matches. From germline, CDR1 is SGHVS and CDR2 FQNEAQ. DNA for the CDR3: TGTGCCAGCAGCCCGACGGACAGGACCCTGAACACTGAAGCTTTCTTT. Translation: CASSPTDRTLNTEAFF. Filled out from reference TRBV7-8 and TRBJ1-1, the complete variable domain reads GAGVSQSPRYKVAKRGQDVALRCDPISGHVSLFWYQQALGQGPEFLTYFQNEAQLDKSGLPSDRFFAERPEGSVSTLKIQRTQQEDSAVYLCASSPTDRTLNTEAFFGQGTRLTVV.

V gene TRBV5-4 combines with J gene TRBJ1-4; 9 bases map to TRBD1. CDR1 is SGHNT, CDR2 YYREEE, per germline (reference sequence). V was pared by 1 base and J by 7 bases, with 8 bases of the junction left unmatched. This CDR3 is built from 16 residues. Here the CDR3 reads CASSLRKGQGGEKLFF. DNA for the CDR3: TGTGCCAGCAGCTTGCGTAAGGGACAGGGCGGTGAAAAACTGTTTTTT. The full variable domain, with the rest looked up from reference TRBV5-4 and TRBJ1-4, is ETGVTQSPTHLIKTRGQQVTLRCSSQSGHNTVSWYQQALGQGPQFIFQYYREEENGRGNFPPRFSGLQFPNYSSELNVNALELDDSALYLCASSLRKGQGGEKLFFGSGTQLSVL.

The chain joins TRBV24-1 to TRBJ1-4; D ambiguous. In germline, CDR1 is KGHDR, CDR2 SFDVKD. This CDR3 has 15 residues. The V gene lost 3 bases and the J gene lost 6 bases, with 13 bases spanning the gap. The CDR3 sequence: CATSDPVTGDEKLFF. The CDR3 DNA sequence: TGTGCCACCAGTGATCCGGTCACGGGTGATGAAAAACTGTTTTTT.